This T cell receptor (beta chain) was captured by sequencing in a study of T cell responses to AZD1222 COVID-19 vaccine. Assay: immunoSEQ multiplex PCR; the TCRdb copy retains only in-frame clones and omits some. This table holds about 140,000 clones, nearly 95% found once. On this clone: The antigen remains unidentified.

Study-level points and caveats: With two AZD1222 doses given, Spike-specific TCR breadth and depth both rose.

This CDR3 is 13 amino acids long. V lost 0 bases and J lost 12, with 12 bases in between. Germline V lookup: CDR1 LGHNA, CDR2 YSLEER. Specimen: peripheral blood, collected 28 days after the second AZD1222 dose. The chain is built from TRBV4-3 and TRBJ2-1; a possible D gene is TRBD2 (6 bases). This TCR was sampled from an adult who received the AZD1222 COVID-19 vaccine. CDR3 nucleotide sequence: TGCGCCAGCAGCCAAGACAGGACTATGGCGCAGTTCTTC. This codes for CASSQDRTMAQFF.